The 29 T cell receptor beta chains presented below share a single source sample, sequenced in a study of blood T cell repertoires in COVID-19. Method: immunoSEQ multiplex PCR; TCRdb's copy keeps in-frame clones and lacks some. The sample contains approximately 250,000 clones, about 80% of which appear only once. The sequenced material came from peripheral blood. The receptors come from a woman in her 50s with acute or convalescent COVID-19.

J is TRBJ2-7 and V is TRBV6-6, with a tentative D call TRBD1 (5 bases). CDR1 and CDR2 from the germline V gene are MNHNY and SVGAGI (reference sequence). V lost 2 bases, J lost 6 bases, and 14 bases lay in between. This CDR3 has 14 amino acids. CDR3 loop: CASSYLQEFSEQYF. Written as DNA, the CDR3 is TGTGCCAGCAGTTACCTACAGGAGTTCTCCGAGCAGTACTTC.

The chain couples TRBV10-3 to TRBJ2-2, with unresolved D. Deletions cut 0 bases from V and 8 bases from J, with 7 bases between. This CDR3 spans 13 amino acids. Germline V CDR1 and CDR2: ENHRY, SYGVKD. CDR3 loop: CAISESERGELFF. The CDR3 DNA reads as TGTGCCATCAGTGAGTCTGAGAGGGGGGAGCTGTTTTTT.

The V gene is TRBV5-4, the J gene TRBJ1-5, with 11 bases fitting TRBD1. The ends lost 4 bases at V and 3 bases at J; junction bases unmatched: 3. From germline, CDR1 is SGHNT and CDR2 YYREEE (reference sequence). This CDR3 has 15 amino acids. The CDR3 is CASSPGQGVNQPQHF. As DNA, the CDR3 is TGTGCCAGCAGCCCGGGACAGGGGGTCAATCAGCCCCAGCATTTT.

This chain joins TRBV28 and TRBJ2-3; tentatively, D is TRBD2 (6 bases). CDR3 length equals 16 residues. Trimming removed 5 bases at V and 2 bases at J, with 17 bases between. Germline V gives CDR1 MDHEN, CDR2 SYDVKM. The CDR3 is CASSTPGVADTDTQYF. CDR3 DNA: TGTGCCAGCAGTACCCCCGGGGTAGCGGACACAGATACGCAGTATTTT.

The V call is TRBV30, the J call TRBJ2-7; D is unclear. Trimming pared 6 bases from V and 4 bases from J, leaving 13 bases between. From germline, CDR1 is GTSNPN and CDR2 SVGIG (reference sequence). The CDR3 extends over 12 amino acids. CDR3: CACRSYLYEQYF. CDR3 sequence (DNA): TGTGCCTGCCGGTCATACCTATACGAGCAGTACTTC.

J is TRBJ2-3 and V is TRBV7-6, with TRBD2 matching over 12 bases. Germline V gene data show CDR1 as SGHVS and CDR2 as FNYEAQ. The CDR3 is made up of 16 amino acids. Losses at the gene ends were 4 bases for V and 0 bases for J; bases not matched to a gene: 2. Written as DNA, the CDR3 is TGTGCCAGCAGCTCCGGACTAGCGGGAAGCACAGATACGCAGTATTTT. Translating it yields CASSSGLAGSTDTQYF. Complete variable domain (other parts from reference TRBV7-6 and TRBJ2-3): GAGVSQSPRYKVTKRGQDVALRCDPISGHVSLYWYRQALGQGPEFLTYFNYEAQQDKSGLPNDRFSAERPEGSISTLTIQRTEQRDSAMYRCASSSGLAGSTDTQYFGPGTRLTVL.

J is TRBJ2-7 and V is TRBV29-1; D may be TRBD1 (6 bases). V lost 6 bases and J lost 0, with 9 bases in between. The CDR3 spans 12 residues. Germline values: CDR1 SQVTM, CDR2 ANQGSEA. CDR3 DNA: TGCAGCGTGATGGACAGCTCCTACGAGCAGTACTTC. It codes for CSVMDSSYEQYF.

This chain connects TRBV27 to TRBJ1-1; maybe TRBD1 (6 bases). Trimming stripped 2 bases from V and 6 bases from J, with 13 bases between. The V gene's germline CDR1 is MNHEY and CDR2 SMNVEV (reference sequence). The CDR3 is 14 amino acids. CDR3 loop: CASSLNRALSEAFF. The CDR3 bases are TGTGCCAGCAGTTTAAACAGGGCCCTCTCTGAAGCTTTCTTT.

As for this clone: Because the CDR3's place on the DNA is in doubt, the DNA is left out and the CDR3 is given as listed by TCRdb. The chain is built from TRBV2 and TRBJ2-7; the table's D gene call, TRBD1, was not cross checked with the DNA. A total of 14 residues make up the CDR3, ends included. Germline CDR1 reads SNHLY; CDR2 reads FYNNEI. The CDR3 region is CASSTSTGLYEQYF.

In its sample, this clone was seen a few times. This CDR3 is CASRSGGSLFF. DNA of the CDR3: TGTGCCAGTAGGTCGGGTGGGTCGCTGTTTTTT. The rearrangement joins TRBV19 to TRBJ2-2; D unclear. The CDR3 loop spans 11 amino acids. Germline values: CDR1 LNHDA, CDR2 SQIVND (reference sequence). Trimming left V 6 bases short and J 13 bases short, with 12 bases between.

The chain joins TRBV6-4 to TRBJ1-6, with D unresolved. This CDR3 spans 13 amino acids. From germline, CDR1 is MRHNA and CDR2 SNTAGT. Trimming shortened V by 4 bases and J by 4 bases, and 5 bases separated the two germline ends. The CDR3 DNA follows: TGTGCCAGCAGTGCACAGTATAATTCACCCCTCCACTTT. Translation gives CASSAQYNSPLHF.

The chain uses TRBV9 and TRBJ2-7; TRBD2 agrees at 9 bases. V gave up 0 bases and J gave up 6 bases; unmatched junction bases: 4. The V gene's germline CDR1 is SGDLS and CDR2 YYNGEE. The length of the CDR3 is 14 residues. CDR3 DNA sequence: TGTGCCAGCAGCGTAGGTAGCGGGAGCCTCGAGCAGTACTTC. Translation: CASSVGSGSLEQYF.

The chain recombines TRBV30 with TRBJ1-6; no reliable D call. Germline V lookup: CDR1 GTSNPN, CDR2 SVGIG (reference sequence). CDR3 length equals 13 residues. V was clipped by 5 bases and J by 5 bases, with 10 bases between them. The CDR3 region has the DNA TGTGCCTGGGCCTTAGAACATAATTCACCCCTCCACTTT. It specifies CAWALEHNSPLHF.

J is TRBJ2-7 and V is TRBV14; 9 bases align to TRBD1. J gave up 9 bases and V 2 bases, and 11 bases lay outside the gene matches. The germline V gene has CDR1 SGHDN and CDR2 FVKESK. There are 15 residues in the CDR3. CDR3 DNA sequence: TGTGCCAGCAGCCAACCCGGGACAGGGCCTTGGGGGCAGTACTTC. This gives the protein CASSQPGTGPWGQYF.

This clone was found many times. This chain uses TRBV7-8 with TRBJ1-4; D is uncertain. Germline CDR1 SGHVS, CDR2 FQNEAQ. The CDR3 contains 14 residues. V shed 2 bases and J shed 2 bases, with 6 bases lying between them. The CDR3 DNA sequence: TGTGCCAGCAGCTTAACTTCGACTAATGAAAAACTGTTTTTT. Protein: CASSLTSTNEKLFF.

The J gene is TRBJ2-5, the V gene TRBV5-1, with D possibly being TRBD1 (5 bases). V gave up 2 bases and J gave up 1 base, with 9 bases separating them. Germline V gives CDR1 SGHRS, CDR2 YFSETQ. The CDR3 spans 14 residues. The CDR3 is CASSFGDSQETQYF. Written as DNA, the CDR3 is TGCGCCAGCAGCTTTGGAGACAGCCAAGAGACCCAGTACTTC.

CDR3 nucleotide sequence: TGTGCCAGCAGTACTAGCGGGGTCTGGTATGAGCAGTTCTTC. Its translation: CASSTSGVWYEQFF. V is TRBV6-2 or TRBV6-3 and J is TRBJ2-1; 10 bases align to TRBD2. The germline CDR1 and CDR2 sequences are MNHEY and SVGEGT. This CDR3 is 14 amino acids long. Trimming took 5 bases from V and 8 from J; bases not matched to a gene: 6.

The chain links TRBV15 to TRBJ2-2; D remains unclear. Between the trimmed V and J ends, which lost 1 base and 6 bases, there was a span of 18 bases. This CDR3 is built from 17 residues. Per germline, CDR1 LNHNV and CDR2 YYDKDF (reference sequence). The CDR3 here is CATSRGKNGYDAGELFF. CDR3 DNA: TGTGCCACCAGCAGAGGAAAGAACGGGTACGACGCCGGGGAGCTGTTTTTT.

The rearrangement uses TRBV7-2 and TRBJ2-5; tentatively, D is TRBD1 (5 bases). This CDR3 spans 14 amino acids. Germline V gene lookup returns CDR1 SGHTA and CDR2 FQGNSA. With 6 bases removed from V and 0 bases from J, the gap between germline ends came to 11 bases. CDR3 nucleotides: TGTGCCAGCAGGTTCGACAGTAACCAAGAGACCCAGTACTTC. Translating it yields CASRFDSNQETQYF. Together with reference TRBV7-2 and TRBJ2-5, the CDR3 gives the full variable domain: GAGVSQSPSNKVTEKGKDVELRCDPISGHTALYWYRQSLGQGLEFLIYFQGNSAPDKSGLPSDRFSAERTGGSVSTLTIQRTQQEDSAVYLCASRFDSNQETQYFGPGTRLLVL.

This CDR3 reads CSAVAGTSGRNEQFF. The CDR3 DNA reads TGCAGCGCGGTCGCCGGGACTAGCGGGAGAAATGAGCAGTTCTTC. The genes are TRBV29-1 and TRBJ2-1; 14 bases are a match to TRBD2. The CDR3 sequence is 15 residues long. V shed 7 bases, J shed 7 bases, and the junction held 9 bases outside the gene matches. From germline, CDR1 is SQVTM and CDR2 ANQGSEA.

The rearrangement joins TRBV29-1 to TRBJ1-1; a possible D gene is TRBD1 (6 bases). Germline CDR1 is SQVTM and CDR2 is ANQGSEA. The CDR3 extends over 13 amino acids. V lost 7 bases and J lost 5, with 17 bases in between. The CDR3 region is CSGQQGRGTEAFF. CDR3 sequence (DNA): TGCAGCGGGCAACAGGGAAGAGGGACTGAAGCTTTCTTT.

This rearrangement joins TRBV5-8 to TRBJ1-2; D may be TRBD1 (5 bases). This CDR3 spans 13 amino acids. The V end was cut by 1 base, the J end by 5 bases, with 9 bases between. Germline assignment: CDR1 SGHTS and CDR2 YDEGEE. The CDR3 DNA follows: TGTGCCAGCAGCTTGACAGGTCCATATGGCTACACCTTC. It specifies CASSLTGPYGYTF.

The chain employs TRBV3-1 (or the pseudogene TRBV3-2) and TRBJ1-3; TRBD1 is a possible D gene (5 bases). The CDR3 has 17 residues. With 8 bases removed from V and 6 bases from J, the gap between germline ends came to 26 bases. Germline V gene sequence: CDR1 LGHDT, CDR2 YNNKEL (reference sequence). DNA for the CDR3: TGTGCCAGCTTCGCTGGAGAGGACAAAGGCAAAGTAAACACCATATATTTT. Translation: CASFAGEDKGKVNTIYF.

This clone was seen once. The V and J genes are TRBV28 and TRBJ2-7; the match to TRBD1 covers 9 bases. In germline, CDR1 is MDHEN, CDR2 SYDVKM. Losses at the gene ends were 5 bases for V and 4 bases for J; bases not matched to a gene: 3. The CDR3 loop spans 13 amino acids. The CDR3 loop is CASSGTGKYEQYF. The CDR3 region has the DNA TGTGCCAGCAGTGGGACAGGGAAGTACGAGCAGTACTTC.

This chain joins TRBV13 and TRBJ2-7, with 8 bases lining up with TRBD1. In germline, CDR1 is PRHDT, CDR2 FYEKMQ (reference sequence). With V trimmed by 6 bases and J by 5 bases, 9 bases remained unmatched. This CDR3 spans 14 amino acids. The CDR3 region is CASRNRDRHNEQYF. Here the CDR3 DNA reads TGTGCCAGCAGAAACCGGGACAGGCACAACGAGCAGTACTTC.

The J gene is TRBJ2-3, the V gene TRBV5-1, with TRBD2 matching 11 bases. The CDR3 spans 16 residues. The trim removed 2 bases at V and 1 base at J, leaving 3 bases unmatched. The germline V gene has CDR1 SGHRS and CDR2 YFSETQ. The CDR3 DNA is TGCGCCAGCAGCTTCACTAGCGGGAGAGGCACAGATACGCAGTATTTT. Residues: CASSFTSGRGTDTQYF.

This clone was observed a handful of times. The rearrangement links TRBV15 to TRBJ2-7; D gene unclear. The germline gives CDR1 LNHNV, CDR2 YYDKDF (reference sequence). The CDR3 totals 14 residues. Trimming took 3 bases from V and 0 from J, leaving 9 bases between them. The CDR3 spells CATSSLASSYEQYF. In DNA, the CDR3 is TGTGCCACCAGCAGCCTCGCCAGCTCCTACGAGCAGTACTTC.

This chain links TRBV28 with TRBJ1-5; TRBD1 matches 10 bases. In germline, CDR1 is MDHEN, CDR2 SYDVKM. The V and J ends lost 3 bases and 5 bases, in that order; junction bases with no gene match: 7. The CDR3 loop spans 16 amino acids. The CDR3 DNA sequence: TGTGCCAGCAGTTTCCCGACAGGGGGCTTCGATCAGCCCCAGCATTTT. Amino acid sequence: CASSFPTGGFDQPQHF.

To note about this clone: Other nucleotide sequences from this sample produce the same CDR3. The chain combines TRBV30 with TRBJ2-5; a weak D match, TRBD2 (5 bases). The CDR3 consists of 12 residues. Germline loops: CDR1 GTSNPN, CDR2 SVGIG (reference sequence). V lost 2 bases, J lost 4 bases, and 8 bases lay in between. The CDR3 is CAWSTGRETQYF. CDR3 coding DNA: TGTGCCTGGAGTACGGGAAGAGAGACCCAGTACTTC. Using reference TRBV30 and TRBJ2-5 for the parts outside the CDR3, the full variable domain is SQTIHQWPATLVQPVGSPLSLECTVEGTSNPNLYWYRQAAGRGLQLLFYSVGIGQISSEVPQNLSASRPQDRQFILSSKKLLLSDSGFYLCAWSTGRETQYFGPGTRLLVL.